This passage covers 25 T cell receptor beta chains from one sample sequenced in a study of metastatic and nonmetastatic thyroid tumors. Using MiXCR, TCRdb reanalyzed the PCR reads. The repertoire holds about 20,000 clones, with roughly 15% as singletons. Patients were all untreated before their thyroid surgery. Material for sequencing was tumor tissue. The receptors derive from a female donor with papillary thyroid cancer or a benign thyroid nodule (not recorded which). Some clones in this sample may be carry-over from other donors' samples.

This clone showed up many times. CDR3 loop: CASAQGGETQYF. The CDR3 nucleotides read TGTGCCAGCGCGCAGGGGGGCGAGACCCAGTACTTC. This chain connects TRBV5-6 to TRBJ2-5; D is possibly TRBD1 (7 bases). There are 12 residues in the CDR3. V gave up 7 bases and J gave up 5 bases, with 12 bases separating them. In germline, CDR1 is SGHDT, CDR2 YYEEEE.

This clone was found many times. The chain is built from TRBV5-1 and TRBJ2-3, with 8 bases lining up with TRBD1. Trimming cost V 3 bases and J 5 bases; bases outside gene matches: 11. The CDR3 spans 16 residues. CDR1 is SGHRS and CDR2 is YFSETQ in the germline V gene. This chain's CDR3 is CASSSVDRADGDTQYF. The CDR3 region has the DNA TGCGCCAGCAGCTCGGTGGACAGGGCAGACGGAGATACGCAGTATTTT. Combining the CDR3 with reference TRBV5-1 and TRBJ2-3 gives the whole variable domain KAGVTQTPRYLIKTRGQQVTLSCSPISGHRSVSWYQQTPGQGLQFLFEYFSETQRNKGNFPGRFSGRQFSNSRSEMNVSTLELGDSALYLCASSSVDRADGDTQYFGPGTRLTVL.

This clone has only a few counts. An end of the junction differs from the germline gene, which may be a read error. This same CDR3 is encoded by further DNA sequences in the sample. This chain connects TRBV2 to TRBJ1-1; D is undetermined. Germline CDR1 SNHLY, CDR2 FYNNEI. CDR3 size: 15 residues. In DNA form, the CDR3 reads TGTGCCAGCACCTTAGGGTGGGGTCTCAACACTGAAGCCTTCTTT. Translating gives CASTLGWGLNTEAFF. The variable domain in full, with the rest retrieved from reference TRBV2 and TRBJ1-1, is EPEVTQTPSHQVTQMGQEVILRCVPISNHLYFYWYRQILGQKVEFLVSFYNNEISEKSEIFDDQFSVERPDGSNFTLKIRSTKLEDSAMYFCASTLGWGLNTEAFFGQGTRLTVV.

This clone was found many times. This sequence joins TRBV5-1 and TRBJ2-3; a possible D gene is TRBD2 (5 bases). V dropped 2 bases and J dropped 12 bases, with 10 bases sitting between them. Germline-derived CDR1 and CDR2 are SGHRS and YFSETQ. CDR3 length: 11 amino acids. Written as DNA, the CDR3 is TGCGCCAGCAGCTTCAAGGAGGTTCAGTATTTT. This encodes CASSFKEVQYF.

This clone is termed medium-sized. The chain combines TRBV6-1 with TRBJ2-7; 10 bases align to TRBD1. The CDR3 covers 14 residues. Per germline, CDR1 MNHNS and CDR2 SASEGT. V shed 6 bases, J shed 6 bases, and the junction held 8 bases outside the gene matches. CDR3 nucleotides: TGTGCCAGCAGCTCGACAGGGGGCGCGTCCGAGCAGTACTTC. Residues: CASSSTGGASEQYF.

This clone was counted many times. The CDR3 loop is CASSQPGSANEKLFF. CDR3 in DNA: TGTGCCAGCAGTCAGCCAGGGTCGGCTAATGAAAAACTGTTTTTT. This chain connects TRBV28 to TRBJ1-4; tentatively, D is TRBD1 (5 bases). The CDR3 covers 15 residues. V was shortened by 5 bases and J by 3 bases, with 13 bases between the two germline ends. Germline V gives CDR1 MDHEN, CDR2 SYDVKM.

CDR3 residues: CSAIPWGAIDYEQYF. Written as DNA, the CDR3 is TGCAGTGCTATTCCCTGGGGGGCTATCGACTACGAGCAGTACTTC. The V and J genes are TRBV20-1 and TRBJ2-7; either TRBD1 or TRBD2 may supply D (6 bases each). The length of the CDR3 is 15 residues. V was pared by 4 bases and J by 3 bases, with 19 bases between. CDR1 is DFQATT and CDR2 is SNEGSKA in the germline V gene (reference sequence).

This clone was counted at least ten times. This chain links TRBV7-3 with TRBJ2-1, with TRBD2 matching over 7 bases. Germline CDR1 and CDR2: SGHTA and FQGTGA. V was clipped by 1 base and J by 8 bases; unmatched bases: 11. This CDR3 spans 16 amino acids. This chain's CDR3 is CASSLRVSGTIDEQFF. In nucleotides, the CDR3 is TGTGCCAGCAGCTTAAGGGTATCCGGGACTATTGATGAGCAGTTCTTC.

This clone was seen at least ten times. The CDR3 loop reads CASSLGGQGIRNEQFF. The CDR3 region has the DNA TGTGCCAGCAGCTTAGGGGGGCAGGGGATTCGCAATGAGCAGTTCTTC. The chain employs TRBV7-2 and TRBJ2-1, with D possibly being TRBD1 (6 bases). In germline, CDR1 is SGHTA, CDR2 FQGNSA. The V gene lost 1 base and the J gene lost 6 bases, with 16 bases spanning the gap. The CDR3 contains 16 residues.

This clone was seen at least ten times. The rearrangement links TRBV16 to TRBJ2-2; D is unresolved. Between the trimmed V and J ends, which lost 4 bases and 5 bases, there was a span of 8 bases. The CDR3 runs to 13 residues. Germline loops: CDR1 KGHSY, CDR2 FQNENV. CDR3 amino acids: CASSPLGTGELFF. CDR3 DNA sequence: TGTGCCAGCAGCCCCCTTGGGACCGGGGAGCTGTTTTTT.

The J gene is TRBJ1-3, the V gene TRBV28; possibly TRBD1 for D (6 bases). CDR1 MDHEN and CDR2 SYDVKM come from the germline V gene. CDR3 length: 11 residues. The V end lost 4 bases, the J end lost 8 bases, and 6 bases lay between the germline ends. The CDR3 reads CASSYRDTIYF. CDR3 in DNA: TGTGCCAGCAGTTACAGGGACACCATATATTTT.

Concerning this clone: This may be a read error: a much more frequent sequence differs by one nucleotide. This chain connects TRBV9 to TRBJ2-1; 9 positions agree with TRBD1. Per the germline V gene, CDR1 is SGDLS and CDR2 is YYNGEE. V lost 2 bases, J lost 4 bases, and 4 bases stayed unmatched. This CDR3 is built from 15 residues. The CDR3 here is CASSVRDRVYNEQFF. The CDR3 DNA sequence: TGTGCCAGCAGCGTCCGGGACAGGGTATACAATGAGCAGTTCTTC.

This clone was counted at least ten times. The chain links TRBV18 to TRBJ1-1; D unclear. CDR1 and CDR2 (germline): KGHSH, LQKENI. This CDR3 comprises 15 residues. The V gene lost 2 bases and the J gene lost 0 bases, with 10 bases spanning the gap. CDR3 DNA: TGTGCCAGCTCACCATTTAGGGAACTGAACACTGAAGCTTTCTTT. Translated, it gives CASSPFRELNTEAFF. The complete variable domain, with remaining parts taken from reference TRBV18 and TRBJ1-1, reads NAGVMQNPRHLVRRRGQEARLRCSPMKGHSHVYWYRQLPEEGLKFMVYLQKENIIDESGMPKERFSAEFPKEGPSILRIQQVVRGDSAAYFCASSPFRELNTEAFFGQGTRLTVV.

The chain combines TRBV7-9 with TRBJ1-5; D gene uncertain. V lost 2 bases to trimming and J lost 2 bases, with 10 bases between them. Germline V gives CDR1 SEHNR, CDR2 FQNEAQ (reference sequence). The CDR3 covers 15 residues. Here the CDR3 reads CASSLSVGCNQPQHF. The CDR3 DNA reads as TGTGCCAGCAGCTTATCTGTCGGATGCAATCAGCCCCAGCATTTT.

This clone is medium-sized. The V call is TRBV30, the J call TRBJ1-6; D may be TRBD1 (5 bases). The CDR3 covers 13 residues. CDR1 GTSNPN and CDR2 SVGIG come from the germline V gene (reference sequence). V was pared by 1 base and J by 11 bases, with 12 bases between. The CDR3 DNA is TGTGCCTGGAGTGCGACAGTCGCCGCACCCCTCCACTTT. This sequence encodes CAWSATVAAPLHF.

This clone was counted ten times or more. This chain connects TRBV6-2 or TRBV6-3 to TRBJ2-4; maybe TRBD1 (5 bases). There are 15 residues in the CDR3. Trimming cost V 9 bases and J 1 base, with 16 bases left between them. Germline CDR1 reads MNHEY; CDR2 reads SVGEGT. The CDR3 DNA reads TGTGCCAGTTCCCGCAGGGATTGGGCCAAAAACATTCAGTACTTC. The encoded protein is CASSRRDWAKNIQYF.

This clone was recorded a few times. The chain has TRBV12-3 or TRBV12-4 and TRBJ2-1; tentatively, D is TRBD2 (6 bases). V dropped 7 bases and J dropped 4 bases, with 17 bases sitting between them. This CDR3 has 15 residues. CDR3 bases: TGTGCCAGCACCTCGGGACGGAGGGATTACAATGAGCAGTTCTTC. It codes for CASTSGRRDYNEQFF.

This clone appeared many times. DNA of the CDR3: TGCGCCAGCAGCTTTGGACAGGGAACCGGGGAGCTGTTTTTT. Its protein is CASSFGQGTGELFF. J is TRBJ2-2 and V is TRBV5-1; 8 positions match TRBD1. Looked up from germline, CDR1 is SGHRS and CDR2 is YFSETQ. J gave up 5 bases and V 2 bases, and 2 bases lay outside the gene matches. The CDR3 extends over 14 amino acids. The entire variable domain, with the rest obtained from reference TRBV5-1 and TRBJ2-2, is as follows: KAGVTQTPRYLIKTRGQQVTLSCSPISGHRSVSWYQQTPGQGLQFLFEYFSETQRNKGNFPGRFSGRQFSNSRSEMNVSTLELGDSALYLCASSFGQGTGELFFGEGSRLTVL.

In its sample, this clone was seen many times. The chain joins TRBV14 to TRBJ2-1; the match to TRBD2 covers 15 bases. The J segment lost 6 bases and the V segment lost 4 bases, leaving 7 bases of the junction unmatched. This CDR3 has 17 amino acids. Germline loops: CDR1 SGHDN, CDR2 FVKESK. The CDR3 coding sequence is TGTGCCAGCAGCCGACCGGGACTAGCGGGAGGTGGCAATGAGCAGTTCTTC. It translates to CASSRPGLAGGGNEQFF.

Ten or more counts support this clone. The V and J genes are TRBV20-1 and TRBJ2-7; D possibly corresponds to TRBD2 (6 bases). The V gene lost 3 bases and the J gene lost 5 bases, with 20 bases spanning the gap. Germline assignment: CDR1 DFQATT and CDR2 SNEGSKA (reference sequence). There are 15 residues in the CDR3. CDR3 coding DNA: TGCAGTGCTAGTGCCTCCTCCGGGAGTCGCAACGAGCAGTACTTC. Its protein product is CSASASSGSRNEQYF.

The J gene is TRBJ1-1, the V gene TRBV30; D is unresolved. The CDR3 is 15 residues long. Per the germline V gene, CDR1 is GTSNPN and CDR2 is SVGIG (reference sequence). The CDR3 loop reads CAASKAHRMNTEAFF. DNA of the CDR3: TGTGCAGCTTCGAAGGCGCATCGGATGAACACTGAAGCTTTCTTT.

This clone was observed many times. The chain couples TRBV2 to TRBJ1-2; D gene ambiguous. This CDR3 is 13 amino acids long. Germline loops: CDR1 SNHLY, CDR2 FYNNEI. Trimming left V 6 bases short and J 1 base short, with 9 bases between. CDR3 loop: CASRVEGNYGYTF. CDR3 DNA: TGTGCCAGCAGAGTCGAGGGTAACTATGGCTACACCTTC.

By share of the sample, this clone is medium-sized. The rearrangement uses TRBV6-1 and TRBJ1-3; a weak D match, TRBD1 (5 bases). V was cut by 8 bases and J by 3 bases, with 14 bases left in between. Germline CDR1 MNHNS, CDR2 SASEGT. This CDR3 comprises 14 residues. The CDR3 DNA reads TGTGCCAGCTCAAGGGGAGGTAGTGGAAACACCATATATTTT. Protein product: CASSRGGSGNTIYF.

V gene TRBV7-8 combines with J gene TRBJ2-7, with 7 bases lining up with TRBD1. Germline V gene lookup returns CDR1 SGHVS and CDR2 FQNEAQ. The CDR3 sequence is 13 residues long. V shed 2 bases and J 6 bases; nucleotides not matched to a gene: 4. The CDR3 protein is CASSLWTGTEQYF. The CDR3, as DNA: TGTGCCAGCAGCTTATGGACAGGTACCGAGCAGTACTTC.

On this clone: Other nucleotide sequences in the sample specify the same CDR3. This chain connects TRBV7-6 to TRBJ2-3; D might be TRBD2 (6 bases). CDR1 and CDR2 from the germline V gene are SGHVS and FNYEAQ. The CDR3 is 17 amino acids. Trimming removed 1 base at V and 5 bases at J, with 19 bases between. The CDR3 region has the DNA TGTGCCAGCAGCTTAGTGGGCGGTGGGGCCGGGGGAGATACGCAGTATTTT. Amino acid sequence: CASSLVGGGAGGDTQYF.